This is a list of T cell receptor beta chains from one sample in a study of response to subunit inactivated influenza vaccine. TCRdb passed the RT-PCR reads through MiXCR, listing each CDR3 protein once. The sample has hundreds of thousands of distinct CDR3 sequences, approximately 7.7% seen once. This specimen consisted of PBMCs from blood, obtained about 23 months after vaccination. The receptor source for this set is a man between 45 and 75 years old who received an inactivated influenza vaccine. CDR3s include the opening cysteine and the closing phenylalanine or tryptophan. D genes are given only for firm matches. For some rows the clone size is stated as once, few or many, or as a class when expanded; others skip it.

size,D,J,V,CDR3,DNA
NA,TRBD1,TRBJ1-5,TRBV7-2,CASSVRQGAQPQHF,TGTGCCAGCAGCGTTCGGCAGGGGGCCCAGCCCCAGCATTTT
NA,TRBD2,TRBJ2-5,TRBV20-1,CSARDASGVEETQYF,TGCAGTGCTAGAGATGCTAGCGGGGTGGAAGAGACCCAGTACTTC
few,NA,TRBJ1-5,TRBV6-1,CASSELGFGQPQHF,TGTGCCAGCAGTGAATTGGGGTTCGGCCAGCCCCAGCATTTT
many,NA,TRBJ2-3,TRBV5-1,CASSDFGTDTQYF,TGCGCCAGCAGCGATTTTGGGACAGATACGCAGTATTTT
few,NA,TRBJ1-6,TRBV18,CASSRTAVGTPLHF,TGTGCCAGCTCTCGGACCGCCGTAGGTACACCCCTCCACTTT
many,NA,TRBJ2-7,TRBV27,CASARDPEAYEQYF,TGTGCCAGCGCCAGGGATCCGGAAGCCTACGAGCAGTACTTC
few,NA,TRBJ1-2,TRBV13,CASSLDRYLTNYGYTF,TGTGCCAGCAGCTTAGATCGGTACCTTACTAACTATGGCTACACCTTC
many,NA,TRBJ1-5,TRBV6-2/TRBV6-3,CASSLPGAAQPQHF,TGTGCCAGCAGCCTTCCGGGGGCGGCCCAGCCCCAGCATTTT
NA,NA,TRBJ2-7,TRBV4-2,CASSPAGTAYEQYF,TGTGCCAGCAGCCCTGCCGGGACGGCCTACGAGCAGTACTTC
many,NA,TRBJ2-2,TRBV7-3,CASSLSGGTANTGELFF,TGTGCCAGCAGCTTATCGGGCGGGACAGCGAACACCGGGGAGCTGTTTTTT
many,NA,TRBJ2-3,TRBV5-8,CASSFQGGTDTQYF,TGTGCCAGCAGCTTCCAGGGAGGCACAGATACGCAGTATTTT
many,NA,TRBJ2-4,TRBV12-3/TRBV12-4,CASSNRADKNIQYF,TGTGCCAGCAGTAACAGAGCAGACAAAAACATTCAGTACTTC
many,TRBD1,TRBJ2-6,TRBV4-3,CASSQAKTGSGANVLTF,TGCGCCAGCAGCCAAGCTAAGACAGGGTCTGGGGCCAACGTCCTGACTTTC
few,NA,TRBJ2-3,TRBV29-1,CSVNRVGGTDTQYF,TGCAGCGTTAACAGGGTAGGAGGCACAGATACGCAGTATTTT
few,NA,TRBJ2-7,TRBV15,CATSGGTTYEQYF,TGTGCCACCAGCGGGGGGACAACCTACGAGCAGTACTTC
NA,NA,TRBJ1-4,TRBV30,CAWSTGLGSNEKLFF,TGTGCCTGGAGTACTGGCCTCGGTTCTAATGAAAAACTGTTTTTT
few,NA,TRBJ2-3,TRBV24-1,CATSDSPGGDTQYF,TGTGCCACCAGTGATTCCCCGGGTGGAGATACGCAGTATTTT
NA,NA,TRBJ2-7,TRBV15,CATSRGLSGEPYEQYF,TGTGCCACCAGCAGAGGCCTCAGCGGAGAACCCTACGAGCAGTACTTC
NA,TRBD1,TRBJ2-2,TRBV12-3/TRBV12-4,CASSPLTGITGELFF,TGTGCCAGCAGTCCTCTGACAGGGATCACCGGGGAGCTGTTTTTT
NA,NA,TRBJ2-1,TRBV3-1,CASSHGQTYNEQFF,TGTGCCAGCAGCCATGGACAGACCTACAATGAGCAGTTCTTC
NA,NA,TRBJ2-3,TRBV12-3/TRBV12-4,CAAGRGDTQYF,TGTGCCGCGGGGAGGGGGGATACGCAGTATTTT
many,NA,TRBJ2-2,TRBV6-1,CASSRDTNTGELFF,TGTGCCAGCAGTCGGGACACGAACACCGGGGAGCTGTTTTTT
few,NA,TRBJ2-7,TRBV3-1,CASRSDRSGEQYF,TGTGCCAGCAGGTCGGACAGATCCGGGGAGCAGTACTTC
many,TRBD2,TRBJ2-3,TRBV29-1,CSVSSGVASSTDTQYF,TGCAGCGTCTCTAGCGGAGTTGCATCTAGCACAGATACGCAGTATTTT
NA,TRBD1,TRBJ1-2,TRBV7-8,CASSPRRGTGVEANYGYTF,TGTGCCAGCAGCCCGAGACGGGGTACAGGGGTGGAAGCTAACTATGGCTACACCTTC
few,TRBD2,TRBJ2-1,TRBV6-5,CASSHPTSGGSYNEQFF,TGTGCCAGCAGTCACCCGACTAGCGGGGGCTCCTACAATGAGCAGTTCTTC
few,NA,TRBJ2-1,TRBV29-1,CSETQGTEQFF,TGCAGCGAGACCCAGGGAACTGAGCAGTTCTTC
NA,NA,TRBJ1-6,TRBV20-1,CSATSALEALHF,TGCAGTGCTACGTCCGCGCTGGAGGCCCTCCACTTT
few,TRBD2,TRBJ2-7,TRBV20-1,CSARDLREGIRGEQYF,TGCAGTGCTAGAGATTTGCGGGAGGGAATTCGAGGCGAGCAGTACTTC
many,NA,TRBJ2-7,TRBV29-1,CSVRGSYEQYF,TGCAGCGTTCGAGGGTCCTACGAGCAGTACTTC